The T cell receptor (beta chain) under discussion was sequenced for a study of breast tumors, draining lymph nodes, adjacent tissues. Samples came from axillary lymph nodes draining the breast cancer. TCRdb re-derived calls from the multiplex PCR reads in MiXCR, one entry per CDR3 protein. Among under 350,000 distinct CDR3 sequences, roughly 31% were seen once, and the ten largest hold around 1.1%. Sequencing was carried out using axillary lymph node tissue. The clonotype originates from a female donor with breast cancer. Some clones in this sample may be carry-over from other donors' samples.

The CDR3 here is CASTLRGSQPQHF. CDR3 sequence (DNA): TGTGCCAGCACCCTACGGGGTTCCCAGCCCCAGCATTTT. V gene TRBV12-3 or TRBV12-4 combines with J gene TRBJ1-5; D is ambiguous. The CDR3 is 13 residues long. Trimming removed 7 bases at V and 7 bases at J, with 14 bases between.